Below, 7 T cell receptor beta chains from the same sample are listed, as sequenced in a study of CD4+ T cells in melanoma. Clones were sequenced by immunoSEQ multiplex PCR, and TCRdb holds only the in-frame ones, with some missing. The sample contains roughly 10,000 clones, 55% to 75% of which appear only once. Sequencing used cells from a culture (not recorded whether cultured in vitro). The receptors derive from a human donor with melanoma.

The gene calls are TRBV5-6 and TRBJ1-4, with TRBD1 identical over 8 bases. The CDR3 has 14 amino acids. After removal of 5 bases from V and 7 bases from J, the junction contained 7 bases not matched to a gene. Germline CDR1 reads SGHDT; CDR2 reads YYEEEE. CDR3 coding DNA: TGTGCCAGCAGTTCGACAGGGGAGGGTGAAAAACTGTTTTTT. Its protein product is CASSSTGEGEKLFF.

The table lists this clone with a few counts. The chain is built from TRBV7-3 and TRBJ1-1; D unclear. Germline CDR1 SGHTA, CDR2 FQGTGA. Trimming took off 5 bases at V and 2 bases at J, with 9 bases between the two ends. The CDR3 runs to 13 residues. CDR3 in DNA: TGTGCCAGCAGCCAACAGACTAACACTGAAGCTTTCTTT. Residues: CASSQQTNTEAFF.

The chain combines TRBV30 with TRBJ1-1; D gene ambiguous. V shed 4 bases and J shed 7 bases, with 13 bases lying between them. CDR3 size: 12 residues. Germline V lookup: CDR1 GTSNPN, CDR2 SVGIG (reference sequence). The chain's CDR3 is CAWNVGGVEAFF. The DNA for the CDR3 is TGTGCCTGGAACGTGGGTGGGGTTGAAGCTTTCTTT.

CDR3 amino acids: CASSSTLHDEQFF. The CDR3 coding sequence is TGTGCCAGTAGTTCCACTCTACATGATGAGCAGTTCTTC. The J gene is TRBJ2-1, the V gene TRBV19; no firm D call. The V end lost 5 bases, the J end lost 8 bases, and 13 bases lay between the germline ends. Germline CDR1 and CDR2: LNHDA and SQIVND (reference sequence). The CDR3 covers 13 residues. Drawing the rest from reference TRBV19 and TRBJ2-1, the complete variable domain is DGGITQSPKYLFRKEGQNVTLSCEQNLNHDAMYWYRQDPGQGLRLIYYSQIVNDFQKGDIAEGYSVSREKKESFPLTVTSAQKNPTAFYLCASSSTLHDEQFFGPGTRLTVL.

The chain joins TRBV2 to TRBJ2-2; 8 bases are shared with TRBD2. Trimming removed 7 bases from V and 2 bases from J; junction bases left unmatched: 6. This CDR3 has 15 residues. Germline V gene sequence: CDR1 SNHLY, CDR2 FYNNEI. CDR3 residues: CASNIAGGNTGELFF. The DNA for the CDR3 is TGTGCCAGCAATATTGCGGGGGGAAACACCGGGGAGCTGTTTTTT.

This clone was observed once. The chain is built from TRBV28 and TRBJ1-2; 11 nucleotides line up with TRBD1. The CDR3 sequence is 14 residues long. The V segment lost 3 bases and the J segment 9 bases; nucleotides outside the gene matches: 6. From germline, CDR1 is MDHEN and CDR2 SYDVKM. CDR3: CASSFLGQGGRYTF. The CDR3 DNA reads TGTGCCAGCAGTTTCCTGGGACAGGGGGGCCGCTACACCTTC.

The V call is TRBV6-5, the J call TRBJ2-3, with 11 bases that match TRBD2. Germline trimming cut 6 bases from V and 5 bases from J; bases unmatched to any gene: 7. Germline V gives CDR1 MNHEY, CDR2 SVGAGI. The CDR3 spans 15 residues. As DNA, the CDR3 is TGTGCCAGCAGGCCTAGCGGGGGGTGGGGAGATACGCAGTATTTT. It yields the protein CASRPSGGWGDTQYF.